One sample yielded the 27 T cell receptor beta chains listed below, sequenced in a study of T cell responses to AZD1222 COVID-19 vaccine. Profiling relied on immunoSEQ multiplex PCR, and the TCRdb table lists in-frame clones only, not all of them. The table has about 99,000 clones, about 90% seen once. This sample comprised peripheral blood, obtained on day 0 of AZD1222 vaccination. The receptors were gathered from an adult in good health.

The V gene is TRBV3-1 (or the pseudogene TRBV3-2), the J gene TRBJ2-1; the match to TRBD2 covers 8 bases. The length of the CDR3 is 18 residues. J gave up 2 bases and V 3 bases, and 12 bases lay outside the gene matches. Germline assignment: CDR1 LGHDT and CDR2 YNNKEL (reference sequence). CDR3 sequence reads: CASSQYPAGAPTYNEQFF. The CDR3 bases are TGTGCCAGCAGCCAGTATCCAGCGGGAGCACCCACCTACAATGAGCAGTTCTTC.

CDR3 loop: CASRPSLGELFF. In nucleotides, the CDR3 is TGTGCCAGCAGACCTTCGTTAGGGGAGCTGTTTTTT. The chain carries TRBV12-3 or TRBV12-4 and TRBJ2-2, with unresolved D. CDR3 size: 12 residues. The germline V and J ends were trimmed by 6 bases and 8 bases, with 10 bases remaining between them.

This chain uses TRBV5-4 with TRBJ1-3; 11 bases fit TRBD1. Germline V gene sequence: CDR1 SGHNT, CDR2 YYREEE (reference sequence). V shed 2 bases and J 8 bases; nucleotides not matched to a gene: 6. This CDR3 is built from 15 residues. The CDR3 nucleotides read TGTGCCAGCAGCTTACCTGGACAGGGGGCGGACACCATATATTTT. It is translated as CASSLPGQGADTIYF.

The rearrangement links TRBV7-2 to TRBJ2-5; weak D call: TRBD2 (6 bases). The CDR3 length is 16 residues. The ends were cut back, 4 bases at V and 4 bases at J, with 19 bases in the middle. Germline loops: CDR1 SGHTA, CDR2 FQGNSA. CDR3 in DNA: TGTGCCAGCAGCTACGGGACTGGATACGTTGGAGAGACCCAGTACTTC. As protein: CASSYGTGYVGETQYF.

This rearrangement joins TRBV6-6 to TRBJ2-5, with 8 positions matching TRBD2. V lost 8 bases and J lost 5; bases outside the gene matches: 4. The CDR3 has 12 residues. In germline, CDR1 is MNHNY, CDR2 SVGAGI (reference sequence). CDR3 protein: CASSPGGETQYF. The CDR3 nucleotides read TGTGCCAGCTCCCCGGGGGGGGAGACCCAGTACTTC.

This chain uses TRBV18 with TRBJ2-7, with unresolved D. CDR3 length: 11 amino acids. V was clipped by 7 bases and J by 8 bases, with 12 bases between them. CDR1 is KGHSH, CDR2 LQKENI, per germline. The CDR3 nucleotides read TGTGCCAGCTTCCAAACAAACAAGCAGTACTTC. Protein sequence: CASFQTNKQYF.

This clone showed up just a few times. J is TRBJ2-1 and V is TRBV2; D gene unclear. Per the germline V gene, CDR1 is SNHLY and CDR2 is FYNNEI. The length of the CDR3 is 11 residues. Trimming removed 7 bases from V and 0 bases from J, with 1 base in between. The CDR3 sequence: CASTSYNEQFF. The CDR3 DNA follows: TGTGCCAGCACCTCCTACAATGAGCAGTTCTTC.

This chain joins TRBV12-3 or TRBV12-4 and TRBJ2-3; maybe TRBD2 (6 bases). V lost 4 bases to trimming and J lost 4 bases, with 9 bases between them. The length of the CDR3 is 13 residues. The CDR3 is CASSSRGADTQYF. Here the CDR3 DNA reads TGTGCCAGCAGTTCGCGGGGTGCAGATACGCAGTATTTT.

This clone was seen a single time. This chain uses TRBV10-3 with TRBJ2-3, with 14 bases fitting TRBD2. This CDR3 comprises 16 residues. The V gene end was trimmed by 3 bases and the J gene end by 3 bases; junction bases not matched to a gene: 2. The germline V gene has CDR1 ENHRY and CDR2 SYGVKD. CDR3 in amino acids: CAISDGTSGGTDTQYF. The CDR3 DNA sequence: TGTGCCATCAGTGACGGGACTAGCGGGGGTACAGATACGCAGTATTTT.

The CDR3 region has the DNA TGTGCCAGCAGTGAAAGTGGACAGGCAATCTCTGGGGCCAACGTCCTGACTTTC. Encoded protein: CASSESGQAISGANVLTF. The V call is TRBV6-1, the J call TRBJ2-6, with 7 bases fitting TRBD1. Looked up from germline, CDR1 is MNHNS and CDR2 is SASEGT. This CDR3 is 18 amino acids long. The junction had 7 bases not matched to a gene; V was cut back by 2 bases and J by 0 bases.

The CDR3 is CASSLEKGEAFF. In DNA, the CDR3 is TGTGCCAGCAGCTTAGAGAAGGGGGAAGCTTTCTTT. This chain connects TRBV7-9 to TRBJ1-1, with D possibly matching TRBD1 (5 bases). Trimming removed 1 base from V and 8 bases from J, with 8 bases in between. The CDR3 sequence is 12 residues long. Germline CDR1 is SEHNR and CDR2 is FQNEAQ (reference sequence).

The rearrangement uses TRBV7-2 and TRBJ1-2, with TRBD1 matching over 8 bases. The germline V gene has CDR1 SGHTA and CDR2 FQGNSA. V trimming: 5 bases; J trimming: 6 bases; junction bases outside the gene matches: 5. This CDR3 region has 13 residues. The DNA for the CDR3 is TGTGCCAGCAGCCCTGACAGGGGTGATGGCTACACCTTC. Encoded protein: CASSPDRGDGYTF.

The chain recombines TRBV4-3 with TRBJ2-3, with D tentatively TRBD1 or TRBD2 (7 bases each). The CDR3 extends over 19 amino acids. The ends were cut back, 0 bases at V and 2 bases at J, with 21 bases in the middle. In germline, CDR1 is LGHNA, CDR2 YSLEER. The CDR3 sequence is CASSQESGRQGGYTDTQYF. The CDR3 DNA is TGCGCCAGCAGCCAAGAGTCGGGGAGGCAGGGGGGGTACACAGATACGCAGTATTTT.

The rearrangement links TRBV7-8 to TRBJ1-3, with a possible D match to TRBD1 (5 bases). Germline assignment: CDR1 SGHVS and CDR2 FQNEAQ. Trimming left V 5 bases short and J 1 base short, with 21 bases between. CDR3 length equals 18 residues. CDR3 DNA: TGTGCCAGCAGCCCTACACCGCTGGGACGGCTATCTGGAAACACCATATATTTT. Translating it yields CASSPTPLGRLSGNTIYF.

Only one count was recorded for this clone. This rearrangement joins TRBV5-6 to TRBJ2-3, with TRBD2 identical over 11 bases. Germline-derived CDR1 and CDR2 are SGHDT and YYEEEE. J gave up 2 bases and V 0 bases, and 8 bases lay outside the gene matches. The CDR3 consists of 18 residues. The CDR3 spells CASSLVFLAGGPTDTQYF. Here the CDR3 DNA reads TGTGCCAGCAGCTTGGTGTTCCTAGCGGGGGGCCCCACAGATACGCAGTATTTT. Full variable domain (remainder filled in from reference TRBV5-6 and TRBJ2-3): DAGVTQSPTHLIKTRGQQVTLRCSPKSGHDTVSWYQQALGQGPQFIFQYYEEEERQRGNFPDRFSGHQFPNYSSELNVNALLLGDSALYLCASSLVFLAGGPTDTQYFGPGTRLTVL.

The chain has TRBV5-4 and TRBJ2-3, with D perhaps given as TRBD1 or TRBD2 (5 bases each). Germline V CDR1 and CDR2: SGHNT, YYREEE (reference sequence). V shed 4 bases and J shed 0 bases, with 12 bases lying between them. There are 15 residues in the CDR3. The CDR3 DNA reads as TGTGCCAGCAGCCTCGAGGGGCCAAGCACAGATACGCAGTATTTT. Its protein product is CASSLEGPSTDTQYF.

The chain is built from TRBV27 and TRBJ2-7, with D possibly matching TRBD1 (6 bases). Trimming stripped 5 bases from V and 0 bases from J, with 17 bases between. The CDR3 length is 16 residues. In germline, CDR1 is MNHEY, CDR2 SMNVEV (reference sequence). CDR3: CASSPNSRTDSYEQYV. In DNA, the CDR3 is TGTGCCAGCAGTCCTAATTCTCGGACAGACTCCTACGAGCAGTACGTC.

The V gene is TRBV4-3, the J gene TRBJ1-4; tentative D call: TRBD1 (5 bases). The CDR3 sequence is 15 residues long. Per germline, CDR1 LGHNA and CDR2 YSLEER. The V end was cut by 4 bases, the J end by 8 bases, with 17 bases between. CDR3 residues: CASSPSRARDEKLFF. The CDR3 DNA follows: TGCGCCAGCAGCCCAAGCCGGGCGAGGGACGAAAAACTGTTTTTT.

The V and J genes are TRBV15 and TRBJ2-5; 10 bases fit TRBD1. J gave up 3 bases and V 3 bases, and 4 bases lay outside the gene matches. The V gene's germline CDR1 is LNHNV and CDR2 YYDKDF (reference sequence). The CDR3 spans 15 residues. The CDR3 is CATSRTGGYEETQYF. CDR3 coding DNA: TGTGCCACCAGCAGGACAGGGGGCTACGAAGAGACCCAGTACTTC.

The V call is TRBV20-1, the J call TRBJ1-1; the match to TRBD1 covers 7 bases. Trimming removed 4 bases from V and 5 bases from J; junction bases left unmatched: 1. CDR3 length: 11 residues. In germline, CDR1 is DFQATT, CDR2 SNEGSKA (reference sequence). The CDR3 loop is CSATGGTEAFF. The CDR3 DNA reads TGCAGTGCTACAGGGGGAACTGAAGCTTTCTTT.

The V call is TRBV19, the J call TRBJ2-1, with TRBD2 as a possible D gene (7 bases). V dropped 1 base and J dropped 6 bases, with 13 bases sitting between them. Germline V gene lookup returns CDR1 LNHDA and CDR2 SQIVND (reference sequence). The CDR3 has 15 amino acids. The CDR3 reads CASSIVRGGGNEQFF. The DNA of the CDR3 is TGTGCCAGTAGTATAGTGAGGGGAGGGGGCAATGAGCAGTTCTTC. Using reference TRBV19 and TRBJ2-1 for the parts outside the CDR3, the full variable domain is DGGITQSPKYLFRKEGQNVTLSCEQNLNHDAMYWYRQDPGQGLRLIYYSQIVNDFQKGDIAEGYSVSREKKESFPLTVTSAQKNPTAFYLCASSIVRGGGNEQFFGPGTRLTVL.

CDR3 bases: TGTGCCAGCAGCCCCCCCCAGAGGGCCGGGGAGCTGTTTTTT. The encoded protein is CASSPPQRAGELFF. The chain couples TRBV28 to TRBJ2-2; perhaps TRBD2 as D (5 bases). This CDR3 is 14 amino acids long. Trimming left V 6 bases short and J 6 bases short, with 14 bases between. Germline CDR1 and CDR2: MDHEN and SYDVKM.

The chain uses TRBV5-4 and TRBJ1-2, with 10 bases that match TRBD1. The CDR3 has 17 residues. V shed 0 bases and J 4 bases; nucleotides not matched to a gene: 9. The germline V gene encodes CDR1 SGHNT and CDR2 YYREEE (reference sequence). CDR3 sequence reads: CASSLGDRGLGRYGYTF. CDR3 nucleotides: TGTGCCAGCAGCTTGGGAGACAGGGGGCTGGGTCGCTATGGCTACACCTTC.

Note on this clone: One end of the junction is discordant with germline, which a read error may explain. This chain joins TRBV27 and TRBJ1-2; TRBD1 aligns across 7 bases. The CDR3 is 14 amino acids. Germline lookup yields CDR1 MNHEY and CDR2 SMNVEV (reference sequence). The CDR3 DNA reads TGTGCCAGCAGTATATCGACAGGGCGCTATGGCTACACCTTC. This encodes CASSISTGRYGYTF.

This clone has only one observation. The chain joins TRBV11-1 to TRBJ2-5, with D possibly matching TRBD1 (6 bases). The CDR3 contains 14 residues. The germline V and J ends were trimmed by 1 base and 5 bases, with 11 bases remaining between them. In germline, CDR1 is SGHAT, CDR2 FQDESV (reference sequence). The CDR3 loop is CASSLDRVTETQYF. In DNA form, the CDR3 reads TGTGCCAGCAGCTTAGACAGGGTGACGGAGACCCAGTACTTC.

The chain is built from TRBV7-8 and TRBJ1-5, with D hard to call. The CDR3 has 14 amino acids. V was cut by 6 bases and J by 3 bases, with 12 bases left in between. Germline CDR1 is SGHVS and CDR2 is FQNEAQ. The CDR3 DNA follows: TGTGCCAGCAGGCCGGGAACCAACAATCAGCCCCAGCATTTT. Its translation is CASRPGTNNQPQHF.

The chain has TRBV6-2 or TRBV6-3 and TRBJ2-5; D remains ambiguous. V dropped 6 bases and J dropped 3 bases, with 17 bases sitting between them. Germline values: CDR1 MNHEY, CDR2 SVGEGT. There are 15 residues in the CDR3. Written as DNA, the CDR3 is TGTGCCAGCAGCCGGCGTTACGCAAGTAAAGAGACCCAGTACTTC. Residues: CASSRRYASKETQYF.